This T cell receptor beta chain is drawn from a study of response to subunit inactivated influenza vaccine. Study outcomes and limitations: The authors offered the suggestion that each seasonal influenza vaccination recruits few new T cells.

TCRdb reprocessed the RT-PCR reads with MiXCR, giving one entry per CDR3 protein. The sample shows about half a million distinct CDR3 sequences, about 25% of them seen only once. CDR3 length: 14 residues. V was clipped by 6 bases and J by 4 bases; unmatched bases: 6. This clonotype occurred many times. The antigen is undetermined. The chain combines TRBV12-3 or TRBV12-4 with TRBJ2-5, with 9 bases aligning to TRBD1. The sequenced sample was CD4+ T cells sorted from PBMCs, obtained more than 4 days after vaccination. The receptor comes from a man in his forties or fifties who received an inactivated influenza vaccine. Here the CDR3 reads CASRRTGGLETQYF. DNA of the CDR3: TGTGCCAGCAGAAGAACAGGGGGCCTAGAGACCCAGTACTTC.